This T cell receptor beta chain was documented in a study of monozygotic twins with cystic fibrosis. Study-level results: Co-twins had the most similar V usage for 13 of 16 pairs, J for 8. Monozygotic CF twin pairs shared significantly more nucleotide-identical clonotypes than unrelated CF individuals did. No link emerged between shared CDR3 counts and age, concordance or severity. The repertoire was suggested to be naive-dominated, clonality median about 0.009.

Turning to this clone: Its antigen is not identified.

Method: immunoSEQ multiplex PCR; TCRdb's copy keeps in-frame clones and lacks some. The sample lists more than 11,000 clones; around 87% were seen once. Sequences were obtained from blood. This TCR derives from a boy between 10 and 17 years old with cystic fibrosis.

The CDR3 loop reads CASSSPLATQETQYF. CDR3 nucleotide sequence: TGTGCCAGCAGTTCACCTCTAGCGACGCAAGAGACCCAGTACTTC. The chain recombines TRBV28 with TRBJ2-5; maybe TRBD2 (6 bases). From germline, CDR1 is MDHEN and CDR2 SYDVKM. Between the trimmed V and J ends, which lost 4 bases and 2 bases, there was a span of 14 bases. This CDR3 has 15 residues.